This is a list of T cell receptor beta chains from one sample in a study of T cell responses to AZD1222 COVID-19 vaccine. The data were produced by immunoSEQ multiplex PCR, yet TCRdb's version contains in-frame clones alone and is incomplete. The data show about 77,000 clones, under 95% seen once. The material was peripheral blood, obtained 28 days after the second AZD1222 dose. The receptors derive from an adult who received the AZD1222 COVID-19 vaccine. Both conserved end residues are part of each CDR3.

>TRBV19|TRBJ2-7
CASRRDRSSYEQYF
>TRBV10-1|TRBJ1-2
CASSEWDYGYTF
>TRBV5-1|TRBJ2-7
CASSLVGQGAEQYF
>TRBV15|TRBJ2-1
CATSRVRDEQFF
>TRBV6-1|TRBJ2-3
CASSELAGGADTQYF
>TRBV12-3/TRBV12-4|TRBJ2-5
CASSLGWETQYF
>TRBV6-1|TRBJ1-3
CASSEAHASSGNTIYF
>TRBV2|TRBJ2-7
CASSMGQAYEQYF
>TRBV6-5|TRBJ1-4
CASRETGRDEKLFF
>TRBV11-2|TRBJ1-1
CASSLAIGQTAFF
>TRBV6-5|TRBJ1-5
CASSPGANQPQHF
>TRBV11-2|TRBJ1-4
CASSLLMTWTGERGKLFF
>TRBV2|TRBJ1-4
CASRARTTSTNEKLFF
>TRBV25-1|TRBJ2-2
CASTASGTNTGELFF
>TRBV2|TRBJ1-1
CASSEGPWGSEAFF
>TRBV19|TRBJ2-5
CASTVAGSGTQYF
>TRBV25-1|TRBJ2-1
CASSESGGPTYNEQFF
>TRBV30|TRBJ2-2
CAWSLGQGATGELFF
>TRBV7-6|TRBJ2-7
CASSGPGQAYYEQYF
>TRBV19|TRBJ1-5
CASSSTGGEGQPQHF
>TRBV2|TRBJ1-2
CASEGYTF
>TRBV27|TRBJ2-1
CASSFPGVEQFF
>TRBV11-3|TRBJ2-1
CASSLGLAANEQFF
>TRBV7-2|TRBJ2-1
CASSLAPYNEQFF
>TRBV7-9|TRBJ1-1
CASSVAGPMNTEAFF
>TRBV19|TRBJ1-4
CASSIGRGSNEKLFF
>TRBV4-2|TRBJ2-3
CASSQDAREGTDTQYF
>TRBV11-2|TRBJ2-1
CASRPLAGGPSYNEQFF
>TRBV5-6|TRBJ2-7
CASSPRIRGAYEQYF
>TRBV5-1|TRBJ1-6
CASRPSPDRLSSYNSPLHF
>TRBV20-1|TRBJ1-1
CSAMTGFEAFF
>TRBV19|TRBJ2-3
CASSIVGNTDTQYF
>TRBV19|TRBJ1-1
CASMNEGRGHEAFF
>TRBV29-1|TRBJ1-1
CSVEVAGQGFTEAFF
>TRBV5-1|TRBJ2-1
CASKEITEQFF
>TRBV5-1|TRBJ1-1
CASSLAYHSNTEAFF
>TRBV7-8|TRBJ2-2
CASSGRRGSGELFF
>TRBV10-2|TRBJ2-5
CASKGTLPETQYF
>TRBV28|TRBJ2-7
CASRETGASIGEQYF
>TRBV7-8|TRBJ1-5
CASSLGGSPGRPQHF
>TRBV5-8|TRBJ2-2
CASSLGRAGPNTGELFF
>TRBV12-3/TRBV12-4|TRBJ2-2
CASSLRTGELFF
>TRBV23-1|TRBJ1-1
CASSQFPGGTEAFF
>TRBV5-1|TRBJ2-1
CASSLMGTTYNEQFF
>TRBV10-3|TRBJ2-1
CAISVSLSLAGYNEQFF
>TRBV12-5|TRBJ2-2
CASGFSTDRGDSNTGELFF
>TRBV20-1|TRBJ2-7
CSASSRESSYEQYF
>TRBV28|TRBJ1-1
CASSFSYAGQANTEAFF
>TRBV28|TRBJ2-1
CASSLGREGRHEQFF
>TRBV7-9|TRBJ2-1
CASSLADYLLYNEQFF
>TRBV7-6|TRBJ1-1
CASSLDRGGTEAFF
>TRBV9|TRBJ1-3
CASSEQGGGNTIYF